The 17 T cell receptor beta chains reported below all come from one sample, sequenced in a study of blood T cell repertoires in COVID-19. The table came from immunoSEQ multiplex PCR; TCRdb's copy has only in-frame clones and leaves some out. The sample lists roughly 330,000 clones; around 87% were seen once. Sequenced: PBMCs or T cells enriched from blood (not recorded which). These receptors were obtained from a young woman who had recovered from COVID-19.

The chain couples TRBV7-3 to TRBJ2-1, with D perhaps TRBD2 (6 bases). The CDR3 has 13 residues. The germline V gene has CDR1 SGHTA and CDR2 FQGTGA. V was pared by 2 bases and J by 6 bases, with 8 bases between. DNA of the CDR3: TGTGCCAGCAGCTTAGAACTAGCCAATGAGCAGTTCTTC. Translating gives CASSLELANEQFF.

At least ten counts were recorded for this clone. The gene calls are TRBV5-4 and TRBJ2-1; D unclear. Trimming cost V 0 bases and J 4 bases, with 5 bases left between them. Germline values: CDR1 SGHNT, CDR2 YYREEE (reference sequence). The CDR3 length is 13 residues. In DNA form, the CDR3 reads TGTGCCAGCAGCTTGGAAACTTACAATGAGCAGTTCTTC. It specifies CASSLETYNEQFF.

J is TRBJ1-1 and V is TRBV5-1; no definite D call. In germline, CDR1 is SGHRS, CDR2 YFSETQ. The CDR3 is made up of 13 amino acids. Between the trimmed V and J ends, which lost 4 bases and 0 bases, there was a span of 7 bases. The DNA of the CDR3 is TGCGCCAGCAGCGCCGCAGTGAACACTGAAGCTTTCTTT. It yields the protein CASSAAVNTEAFF.

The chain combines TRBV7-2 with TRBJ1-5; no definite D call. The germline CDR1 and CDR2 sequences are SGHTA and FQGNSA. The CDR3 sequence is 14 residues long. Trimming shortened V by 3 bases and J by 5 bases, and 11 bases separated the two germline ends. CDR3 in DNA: TGTGCCAGCAGCTTGGTCAGGAGGGATCAGCCCCAGCATTTT. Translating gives CASSLVRRDQPQHF.

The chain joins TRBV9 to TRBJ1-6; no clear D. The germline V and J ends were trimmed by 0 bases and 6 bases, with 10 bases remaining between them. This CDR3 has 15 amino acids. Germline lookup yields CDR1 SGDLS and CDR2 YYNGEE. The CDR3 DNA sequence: TGTGCCAGCAGCGTAGATCCGGGGAGTAATTCACCCCTCCACTTT. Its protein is CASSVDPGSNSPLHF.

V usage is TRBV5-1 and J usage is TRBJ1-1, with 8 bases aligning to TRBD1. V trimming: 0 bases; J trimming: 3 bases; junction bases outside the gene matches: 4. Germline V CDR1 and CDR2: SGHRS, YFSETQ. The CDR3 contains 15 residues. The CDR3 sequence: CASSLGGQGDTEAFF. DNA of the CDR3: TGCGCCAGCAGCTTGGGTGGACAGGGTGACACTGAAGCTTTCTTT.

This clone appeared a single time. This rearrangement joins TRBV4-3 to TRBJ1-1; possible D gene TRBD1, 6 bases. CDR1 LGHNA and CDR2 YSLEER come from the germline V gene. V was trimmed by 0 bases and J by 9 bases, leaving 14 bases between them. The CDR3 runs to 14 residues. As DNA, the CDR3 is TGCGCCAGCAGCCAAGATTCGGGGCAGGGGCAAGCTTTCTTT. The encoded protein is CASSQDSGQGQAFF.

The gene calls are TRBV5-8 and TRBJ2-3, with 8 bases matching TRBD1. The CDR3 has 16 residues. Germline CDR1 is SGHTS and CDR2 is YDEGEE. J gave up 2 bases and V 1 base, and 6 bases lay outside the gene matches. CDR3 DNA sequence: TGTGCCAGCAGCTTGCCGTGGGACAGGTCCACAGATACGCAGTATTTT. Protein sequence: CASSLPWDRSTDTQYF.

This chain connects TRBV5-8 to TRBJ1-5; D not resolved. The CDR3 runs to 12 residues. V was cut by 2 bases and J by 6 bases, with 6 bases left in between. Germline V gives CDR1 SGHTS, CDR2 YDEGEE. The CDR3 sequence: CASSLFRQPQHF. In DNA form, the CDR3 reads TGTGCCAGCAGCTTATTCCGTCAGCCCCAGCATTTT.

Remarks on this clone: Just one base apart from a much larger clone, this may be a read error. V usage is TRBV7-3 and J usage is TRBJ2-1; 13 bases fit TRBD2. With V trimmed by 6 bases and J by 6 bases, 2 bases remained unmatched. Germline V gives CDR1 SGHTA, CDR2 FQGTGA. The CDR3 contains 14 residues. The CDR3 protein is CASSTSGGANEQFF. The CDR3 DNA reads TGTGCCAGCAGTACTAGCGGGGGGGCCAATGAGCAGTTCTTC.

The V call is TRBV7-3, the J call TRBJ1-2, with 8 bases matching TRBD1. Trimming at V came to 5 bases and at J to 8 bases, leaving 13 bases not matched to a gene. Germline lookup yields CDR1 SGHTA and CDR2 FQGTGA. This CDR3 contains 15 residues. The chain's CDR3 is CASSPQALTGEGYTF. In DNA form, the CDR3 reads TGTGCCAGCAGCCCGCAGGCCCTGACAGGGGAAGGCTACACCTTC. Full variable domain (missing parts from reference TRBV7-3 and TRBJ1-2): GAGVSQTPSNKVTEKGKYVELRCDPISGHTALYWYRQSLGQGPEFLIYFQGTGAADDSGLPNDRFFAVRPEGSVSTLKIQRTERGDSAVYLCASSPQALTGEGYTFGSGTRLTVV.

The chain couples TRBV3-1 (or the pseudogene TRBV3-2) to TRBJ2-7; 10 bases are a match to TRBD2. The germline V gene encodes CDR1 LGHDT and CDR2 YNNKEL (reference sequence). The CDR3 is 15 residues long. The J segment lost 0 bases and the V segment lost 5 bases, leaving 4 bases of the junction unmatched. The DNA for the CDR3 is TGTGCCAGCAGCGAACTAGCGGGAAGCTCCTACGAGCAGTACTTC. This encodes CASSELAGSSYEQYF.

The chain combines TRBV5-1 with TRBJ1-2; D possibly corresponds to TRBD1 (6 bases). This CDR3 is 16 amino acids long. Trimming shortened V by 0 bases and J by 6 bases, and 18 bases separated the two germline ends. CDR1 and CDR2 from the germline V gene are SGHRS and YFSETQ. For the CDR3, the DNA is TGCGCCAGCAGCTTGGTTTCCGGGGGGCGGCTTGATGGCTACACCTTC. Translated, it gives CASSLVSGGRLDGYTF.

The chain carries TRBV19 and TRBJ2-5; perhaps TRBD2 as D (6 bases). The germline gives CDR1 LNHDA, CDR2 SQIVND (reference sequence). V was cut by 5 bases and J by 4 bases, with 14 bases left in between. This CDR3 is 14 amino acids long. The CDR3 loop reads CASSYRLGVETQYF. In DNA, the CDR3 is TGTGCCAGTAGTTACCGACTAGGTGTAGAGACCCAGTACTTC.

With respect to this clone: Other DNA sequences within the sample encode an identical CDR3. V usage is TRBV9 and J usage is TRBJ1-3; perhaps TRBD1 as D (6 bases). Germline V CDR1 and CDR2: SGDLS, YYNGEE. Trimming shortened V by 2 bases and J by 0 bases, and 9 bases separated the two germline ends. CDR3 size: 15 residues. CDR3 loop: CASSVGGGSGNTIYF. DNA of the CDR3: TGTGCCAGCAGCGTGGGAGGGGGCTCTGGAAACACCATATATTTT.

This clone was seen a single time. CDR3 amino acids: CASSVLAGESTQYF. As DNA, the CDR3 is TGTGCCAGTAGCGTACTAGCGGGGGAAAGTACGCAGTATTTT. The chain is built from TRBV19 and TRBJ2-3; TRBD2 aligns across 11 bases. CDR3 length: 14 residues. The germline CDR1 and CDR2 sequences are LNHDA and SQIVND (reference sequence). V shed 6 bases, J shed 8 bases, and the junction held 7 bases outside the gene matches. Using reference TRBV19 and TRBJ2-3 for the parts outside the CDR3, the full variable domain is DGGITQSPKYLFRKEGQNVTLSCEQNLNHDAMYWYRQDPGQGLRLIYYSQIVNDFQKGDIAEGYSVSREKKESFPLTVTSAQKNPTAFYLCASSVLAGESTQYFGPGTRLTVL.

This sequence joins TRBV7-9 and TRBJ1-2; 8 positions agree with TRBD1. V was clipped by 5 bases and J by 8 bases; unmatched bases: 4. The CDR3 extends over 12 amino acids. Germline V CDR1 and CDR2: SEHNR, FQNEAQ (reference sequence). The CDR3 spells CASSLSGGGYTF. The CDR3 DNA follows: TGTGCCAGCAGCCTATCAGGGGGCGGCTACACCTTC.